These 18 T cell receptor beta chains were sequenced from one sample in a study of OX40 agonist ivuxolimab in advanced cancers. Generated by immunoSEQ multiplex PCR, the TCRdb table keeps only in-frame clones and is missing some. Of around 48,000 clones listed, about 74% are singletons. Material: CD4+ or CD8+ T cells sorted from blood, obtained in a trial of the OX40 agonist ivuxolimab. The receptor set was obtained from an adult with an advanced solid tumor such as melanoma, head and neck, liver or kidney cancer.

The genes are TRBV20-1 and TRBJ2-7, with D perhaps TRBD2 (5 bases). CDR1 is DFQATT, CDR2 SNEGSKA, per germline (reference sequence). V was pared by 4 bases and J by 5 bases, with 9 bases between. CDR3 length: 11 amino acids. CDR3 protein: CSANEGNEQYF. DNA of the CDR3: TGCAGTGCTAACGAGGGCAACGAGCAGTACTTC.

The V gene is TRBV6-5, the J gene TRBJ1-2; D perhaps matches TRBD1 (5 bases). The germline V and J ends were trimmed by 0 bases and 6 bases, with 14 bases remaining between them. Germline V CDR1 and CDR2: MNHEY, SVGAGI. This CDR3 has 15 residues. The CDR3 loop reads CASSYSWGRLDGYTF. The CDR3 region has the DNA TGTGCCAGCAGTTACTCGTGGGGGAGGCTGGATGGCTACACCTTC.

This clone came up once. In nucleotides, the CDR3 is TGTGCCAGCAGTTTGGGATTGGGGCGGGGCACAGATACGCAGTATTTT. It translates to CASSLGLGRGTDTQYF. J is TRBJ2-3 and V is TRBV28; D possibly uses TRBD1 or TRBD2 (5 bases each). V lost 3 bases to trimming and J lost 1 base, with 14 bases between them. This CDR3 has 16 residues. Germline lookup yields CDR1 MDHEN and CDR2 SYDVKM.

The rearrangement joins TRBV9 to TRBJ2-5; 9 nucleotides align to TRBD1. Germline V lookup: CDR1 SGDLS, CDR2 YYNGEE. Losses at the gene ends were 0 bases for V and 0 bases for J; bases not matched to a gene: 3. CDR3 length equals 16 residues. The CDR3 DNA follows: TGTGCCAGCAGCGTAGCCGGGACAGGGTACCAAGAGACCCAGTACTTC. It is translated as CASSVAGTGYQETQYF.

The chain uses TRBV5-6 and TRBJ2-1; 11 bases match TRBD2. This CDR3 contains 17 residues. The junction had 10 bases not matched to a gene; V was cut back by 1 base and J by 7 bases. Germline values: CDR1 SGHDT, CDR2 YYEEEE. This CDR3 reads CASSLIRLAGGQNEQFF. For the CDR3, the DNA is TGTGCCAGCAGCTTGATTAGGCTAGCGGGAGGCCAGAATGAGCAGTTCTTC.

CDR3 in DNA: TGTGCCAGCAGCTATAGCGGGAGGGCCGACGGTGAGCAGTTCTTC. The encoded protein is CASSYSGRADGEQFF. This chain uses TRBV4-2 with TRBJ2-1, with 11 bases lining up with TRBD2. The CDR3 totals 15 residues. V lost 5 bases and J lost 9; bases outside the gene matches: 9. Germline lookup yields CDR1 LGHNA and CDR2 YNFKEQ.

The chain combines TRBV11-1 with TRBJ1-1; the D gene is possibly TRBD1 (5 bases). V was trimmed by 6 bases and J by 10 bases, leaving 18 bases between them. This CDR3 has 13 amino acids. In germline, CDR1 is SGHAT, CDR2 FQDESV (reference sequence). CDR3 loop: CASSPGPIEPAFF. The CDR3 coding sequence is TGTGCCAGCAGTCCGGGACCTATAGAACCAGCTTTCTTT.

The CDR3 protein is CASSSFRAYEQYF. The CDR3 bases are TGCGCCAGCAGCTCTTTCAGGGCCTACGAGCAGTACTTC. This sequence joins TRBV5-1 and TRBJ2-7; a possible D gene is TRBD1 (5 bases). This CDR3 spans 13 amino acids. Per germline, CDR1 SGHRS and CDR2 YFSETQ. V was cut by 3 bases and J by 2 bases, with 9 bases left in between.

This rearrangement joins TRBV5-1 to TRBJ1-6; D uncertain. Trimming removed 5 bases from V and 14 bases from J, with 17 bases in between. The germline CDR1 and CDR2 sequences are SGHRS and YFSETQ. The CDR3 has 13 amino acids. CDR3 DNA sequence: TGCGCCAGCAGACTTGATCGTAACATGGCCCTCCACTTT. As protein: CASRLDRNMALHF.

This chain's CDR3 is CASLREHEQFF. The CDR3 bases are TGTGCCAGTCTGAGAGAGCATGAGCAGTTCTTC. V gene TRBV6-5 combines with J gene TRBJ2-1; no definite D call. The germline CDR1 and CDR2 sequences are MNHEY and SVGAGI. The V and J ends lost 9 bases and 8 bases respectively, with 11 bases between them. This CDR3 contains 11 residues.

This clone occurred once. V is TRBV11-2 and J is TRBJ1-1, with TRBD1 identical over 7 bases. The CDR3 has 17 residues. J gave up 0 bases and V 5 bases, and 12 bases lay outside the gene matches. Germline V gene lookup returns CDR1 SGHAT and CDR2 FQNNGV. The CDR3 DNA follows: TGTGCCAGCAGCCGCTCAACAACTACAGGGGTGAACACTGAAGCTTTCTTT. It yields the protein CASSRSTTTGVNTEAFF.

The chain uses TRBV27 and TRBJ2-1; TRBD2 aligns across 12 bases. J lost 13 bases, V lost 2 bases, and 12 bases had no gene match. Germline CDR1 reads MNHEY; CDR2 reads SMNVEV (reference sequence). This CDR3 region has 16 residues. This CDR3 is CASSLPTSGRPREQFF. The CDR3 nucleotides read TGTGCCAGCAGTTTACCCACTAGCGGGAGGCCTCGGGAACAGTTCTTC.

This clone was recorded a few times. This chain joins TRBV18 and TRBJ2-5; tentatively, D is TRBD2 (6 bases). The CDR3 runs to 14 residues. V lost 2 bases, J lost 3 bases, and 10 bases lay in between. CDR1 is KGHSH, CDR2 LQKENI, per germline. Written as DNA, the CDR3 is TGTGCCAGCTCACCAGCGGCTAGCGAAGAGACCCAGTACTTC. Translated: CASSPAASEETQYF.

The chain uses TRBV29-1 and TRBJ2-2, with 8 bases lining up with TRBD1. The germline V gene encodes CDR1 SQVTM and CDR2 ANQGSEA. This CDR3 has 15 residues. The J segment lost 2 bases and the V segment lost 4 bases, leaving 6 bases of the junction unmatched. CDR3 nucleotides: TGCAGCGTTGTTGCAGGGGGCTTAAACACCGGGGAGCTGTTTTTT. It specifies CSVVAGGLNTGELFF.

This clone was seen more than once but under ten times. This rearrangement joins TRBV6-1 to TRBJ1-5; 7 bases align to TRBD1. This CDR3 region has 15 residues. J gave up 0 bases and V 6 bases, and 5 bases lay outside the gene matches. The germline CDR1 and CDR2 sequences are MNHNS and SASEGT. The CDR3 spells CASSGQVVSNQPQHF. The CDR3 DNA sequence: TGTGCCAGCAGCGGACAGGTCGTTAGCAATCAGCCCCAGCATTTT.

As to this clone: The germline gene is not matched at one end of the junction; a read error may be the cause. This chain links TRBV5-5 with TRBJ2-2; a possible D gene is TRBD1 (6 bases). The germline V gene has CDR1 SGHKS and CDR2 YYEKEE (reference sequence). CDR3 size: 14 residues. The CDR3, as DNA: TGTGCCAGCAGCTTGTACAGGGACACTGGGGAGCTGTTTTTT. This encodes CASSLYRDTGELFF.

The genes are TRBV6-6 and TRBJ1-4, with D unresolved. There are 15 residues in the CDR3. V dropped 5 bases and J dropped 6 bases, with 16 bases sitting between them. Germline CDR1 reads MNHNY; CDR2 reads SVGAGI (reference sequence). CDR3 coding DNA: TGTGCCAGCAGTCCCGCGACGGCAGTTTATGAAAAACTGTTTTTT. It is translated as CASSPATAVYEKLFF.

The chain is built from TRBV4-2 and TRBJ2-7; D is ambiguous. Trimming pared 4 bases from V and 3 bases from J, leaving 13 bases between. The germline V gene encodes CDR1 LGHNA and CDR2 YNFKEQ. The CDR3 has 14 residues. CDR3 coding DNA: TGTGCCAGCAGCCCTCAGACCGGCCACTACGAGCAGTACTTC. This encodes CASSPQTGHYEQYF.